Sequencing of this T cell receptor beta chain was carried out in a study of blood T cell repertoires in COVID-19. The CDR3 sequence is 15 residues long. With 5 bases removed from V and 1 base from J, the gap between germline ends came to 14 bases. Germline V CDR1 and CDR2: LGHNA, YSLEER. This table comes from immunoSEQ multiplex PCR, and its TCRdb copy is limited to in-frame clones, with some not included. Of about 260,000 clones listed, around 86% are singletons. Across roughly 25 US areas, participants ranged in age from about 18 to 90 years. This receptor was taken from a woman aged 45-65 years who had recovered from COVID-19. The chain couples TRBV4-3 to TRBJ1-2, with D unclear. The sequencing sample was made of PBMCs or T cells enriched from blood (not recorded which). The CDR3 region has the DNA TGCGCCAGCAGCGCCCGGGAAACGGGTAACTATGGCTACACCTTC. Amino acids: CASSARETGNYGYTF.